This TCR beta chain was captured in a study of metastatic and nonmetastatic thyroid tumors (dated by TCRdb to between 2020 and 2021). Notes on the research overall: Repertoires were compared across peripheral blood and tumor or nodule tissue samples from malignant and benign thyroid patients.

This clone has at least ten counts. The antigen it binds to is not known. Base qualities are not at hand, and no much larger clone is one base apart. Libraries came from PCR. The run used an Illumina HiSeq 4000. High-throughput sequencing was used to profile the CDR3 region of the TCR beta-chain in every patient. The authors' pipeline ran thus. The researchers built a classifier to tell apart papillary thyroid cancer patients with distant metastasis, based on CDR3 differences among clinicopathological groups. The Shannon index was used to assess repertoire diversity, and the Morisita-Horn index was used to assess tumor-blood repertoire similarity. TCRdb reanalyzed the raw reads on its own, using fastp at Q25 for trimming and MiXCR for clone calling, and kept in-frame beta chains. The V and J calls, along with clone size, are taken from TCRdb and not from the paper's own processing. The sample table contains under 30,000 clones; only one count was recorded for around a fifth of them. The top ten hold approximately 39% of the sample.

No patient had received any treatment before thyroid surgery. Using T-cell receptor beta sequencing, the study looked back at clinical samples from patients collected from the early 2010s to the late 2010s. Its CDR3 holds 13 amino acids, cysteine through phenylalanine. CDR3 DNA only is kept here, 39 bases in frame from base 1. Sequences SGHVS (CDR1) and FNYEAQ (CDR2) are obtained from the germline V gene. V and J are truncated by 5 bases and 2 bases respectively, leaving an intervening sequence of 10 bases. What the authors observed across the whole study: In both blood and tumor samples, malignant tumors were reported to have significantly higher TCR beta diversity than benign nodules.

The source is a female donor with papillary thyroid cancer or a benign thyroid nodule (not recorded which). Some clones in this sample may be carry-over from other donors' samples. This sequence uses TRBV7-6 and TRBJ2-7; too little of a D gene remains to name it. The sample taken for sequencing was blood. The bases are TGTGCCAGCAGCCCCGCCTTTACCTACGAGCAGTACTTC. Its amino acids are CASSPAFTYEQYF. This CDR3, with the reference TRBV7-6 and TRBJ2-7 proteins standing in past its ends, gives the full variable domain GAGVSQSPRYKVTKRGQDVALRCDPISGHVSLYWYRQALGQGPEFLTYFNYEAQQDKSGLPNDRFSAERPEGSISTLTIQRTEQRDSAMYRCASSPAFTYEQYFGPGTRLTVT.